These 10 T cell receptor beta chains originate from one sample sequenced in a study of T cell responses to AZD1222 COVID-19 vaccine. The table came from immunoSEQ multiplex PCR; TCRdb's copy has only in-frame clones and leaves some out. The sample gives about 210,000 clones, roughly 94% of which show up once; 1.5% to 2% is in the top ten. Sample: peripheral blood, taken 28 days after the second dose of the MenACWY control vaccine. All receptors derive from an adult who received the MenACWY meningococcal vaccine as a control.

J is TRBJ1-5 and V is TRBV27, with D maybe TRBD1 (5 bases). There are 13 residues in the CDR3. Germline V lookup: CDR1 MNHEY, CDR2 SMNVEV (reference sequence). V lost 6 bases and J 7 bases, leaving 13 bases between the germline ends. The chain's CDR3 is CASSSHQGQPQHF. As DNA, the CDR3 is TGTGCCAGCAGCTCTCACCAGGGACAGCCCCAGCATTTT.

V usage is TRBV6-5 and J usage is TRBJ2-3; D remains unclear. The CDR3 length is 12 residues. With 6 bases removed from V and 2 bases from J, the gap between germline ends came to 6 bases. Germline values: CDR1 MNHEY, CDR2 SVGAGI. CDR3 in amino acids: CASSQVTDTQYF. In nucleotides, the CDR3 is TGTGCCAGCAGCCAGGTCACAGATACGCAGTATTTT.

The CDR3 nucleotides are TGTGCCAGCAGCAGCGGGGGACAGGGGGCTTACGAGCAGTACTTC. Translating gives CASSSGGQGAYEQYF. The chain is built from TRBV6-2 or TRBV6-3 and TRBJ2-7, with TRBD1 identical over 12 bases. Germline V gene data show CDR1 as MNHEY and CDR2 as SVGEGT. The V and J ends lost 6 bases and 4 bases, in that order; junction bases with no gene match: 7. The CDR3 has 15 residues.

The chain joins TRBV5-1 to TRBJ2-2, with 7 bases matching TRBD2. The V and J ends lost 4 bases and 2 bases, in that order; junction bases with no gene match: 5. This CDR3 is 15 amino acids long. Germline assignment: CDR1 SGHRS and CDR2 YFSETQ. The CDR3 sequence is CASSGTSDNTGELFF. In nucleotides, the CDR3 is TGCGCCAGCAGCGGAACTAGCGATAACACCGGGGAGCTGTTTTTT.

The V gene is TRBV5-1, the J gene TRBJ2-7; TRBD1 agrees at 10 bases. The CDR3 runs to 14 residues. Trimming removed 4 bases from V and 6 bases from J; junction bases left unmatched: 7. From germline, CDR1 is SGHRS and CDR2 YFSETQ. The CDR3, as DNA: TGCGCCAGCAGCGGGACAGGGGTAGTTGGCGAGCAGTACTTC. This codes for CASSGTGVVGEQYF.

In its sample, this clone was seen a few times. The chain employs TRBV6-2 or TRBV6-3 and TRBJ1-3; 7 bases line up with TRBD1. This CDR3 is built from 15 residues. V gave up 2 bases and J gave up 1 base; unmatched junction bases: 2. The germline V gene has CDR1 MNHEY and CDR2 SVGEGT. CDR3 sequence reads: CASSYRTGSGNTIYF. The CDR3, as DNA: TGTGCCAGCAGTTACCGGACAGGATCTGGAAACACCATATATTTT.

The chain has TRBV4-1 and TRBJ1-3; 7 bases align to TRBD1. CDR1 is MGHRA, CDR2 YSYEKL, per germline. With V trimmed by 4 bases and J by 2 bases, 11 bases remained unmatched. The CDR3 totals 17 residues. The chain's CDR3 is CASSPRRGGQPGNTIYF. CDR3 coding DNA: TGCGCCAGCAGCCCCCGTCGAGGGGGCCAGCCTGGAAACACCATATATTTT.

This clone showed up just once. The J gene is TRBJ2-6, the V gene TRBV14; D is uncertain. Trimming took 4 bases from V and 2 from J, leaving 21 bases between them. The CDR3 length is 19 residues. Germline values: CDR1 SGHDN, CDR2 FVKESK. CDR3 region: CASSRSDTVVSPGANVLTF. The CDR3 DNA reads as TGTGCCAGCAGCCGATCCGACACCGTAGTAAGTCCTGGGGCCAACGTCCTGACTTTC. Based on the CDR3 plus reference TRBV14 and TRBJ2-6, the full variable domain is EAGVTQFPSHSVIEKGQTVTLRCDPISGHDNLYWYRRVMGKEIKFLLHFVKESKQDESGMPNNRFLAERTGGTYSTLKVQPAELEDSGVYFCASSRSDTVVSPGANVLTFGAGSRLTVL.

For the CDR3, the DNA is TGTGCCAGCAGCTTACAGAACAGCCCCTATGGCTACACCTTC. It yields the protein CASSLQNSPYGYTF. This sequence joins TRBV5-5 and TRBJ1-2; no reliable D call. The ends were cut back, 2 bases at V and 4 bases at J, with 12 bases in the middle. From germline, CDR1 is SGHKS and CDR2 YYEKEE (reference sequence). This CDR3 comprises 14 residues.

This chain links TRBV4-1 with TRBJ2-3, with D perhaps matching TRBD2 (5 bases). This CDR3 comprises 16 residues. V was clipped by 2 bases and J by 3 bases, with 15 bases between them. From germline, CDR1 is MGHRA and CDR2 YSYEKL. The CDR3 here is CASSQSSNTKTDTQYF. CDR3 DNA sequence: TGCGCCAGCAGCCAATCTAGCAACACCAAAACAGATACGCAGTATTTT.